This T cell receptor (beta chain) is from a study of T cells expressing NK-cell markers. In generating TCR beta cDNA, 5'RACE template switching with UMIs was used. No DNA is given; TCRdb re-called the 5' RACE reads and lists each CDR3 protein once. The table for this sample gives about 180,000 distinct CDR3 sequences. Germline-derived CDR1 and CDR2 are SGDLS and YYNGEE. There are 14 residues in the CDR3. The rearrangement uses TRBV9 and TRBJ2-5; the TCRdb call, TRBD2, lacks DNA for checking. The sample taken for sequencing was blood T cells: a sorted CD56 or NKG2C T cell subset, CD4+ or CD8+ T cells, or bulk PBMC T cells (not recorded which). The TCR originated in a woman between 18 and 70 years old in good health. The CDR3 sequence: CASSAGLGWETQYF.